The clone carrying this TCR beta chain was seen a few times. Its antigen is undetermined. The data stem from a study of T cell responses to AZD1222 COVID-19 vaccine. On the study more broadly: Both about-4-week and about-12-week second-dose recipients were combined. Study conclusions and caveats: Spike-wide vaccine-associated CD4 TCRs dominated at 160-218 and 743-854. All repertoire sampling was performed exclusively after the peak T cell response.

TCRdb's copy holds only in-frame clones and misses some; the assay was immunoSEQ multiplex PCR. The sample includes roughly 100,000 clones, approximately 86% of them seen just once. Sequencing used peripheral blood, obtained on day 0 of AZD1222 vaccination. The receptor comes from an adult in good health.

The DNA for the CDR3 is TGTGCCAGCACATCTCGGGAGGGAAAGAAGAATTCACCCCTCCACTTT. Translating it yields CASTSREGKKNSPLHF. V gene TRBV28 combines with J gene TRBJ1-6; D is unresolved. Germline loops: CDR1 MDHEN, CDR2 SYDVKM. This CDR3 contains 16 residues. Trimming removed 7 bases at V and 7 bases at J, with 20 bases between.